This T cell receptor beta chain was retrieved from a study of identical twins. Study conclusions and caveats: Invariant MAIT and iNKT cells are populations that could partly confound zero-insertion analyses. Among monozygotic twins, out-of-frame TCR alpha sharing exceeded what models predicted. When twins shared out-of-frame alpha sequences, those sequences had excess low generation probability.

TCRdb analysed the 5' RACE reads with MiXCR anew, one entry per CDR3 protein. In the table there are 350,000 to 400,000 distinct CDR3 sequences, 8.5% to 10% of which are singletons. This clonotype has a count of ten or more. Its antigen is not identified. The CDR3 is 19 amino acids. The germline gives CDR1 SGHRS, CDR2 YFSETQ. The J segment lost 0 bases and the V segment lost 4 bases, leaving 12 bases of the junction unmatched. Sequencing was done on a sample of naive T cells sorted from blood. The receptor was isolated from a woman aged 45-59 years in good health. The chain carries TRBV5-1 and TRBJ2-1; 11 bases agree with TRBD2. The CDR3 spells CASSRPASGRTSSYNEQFF. Here the CDR3 DNA reads TGCGCCAGCAGCCGACCCGCTAGCGGGAGGACGAGCTCCTACAATGAGCAGTTCTTC.